Each of the 10 T cell receptor beta chains below was sequenced from the same sample in a study of graft-versus-host responses after intestinal transplantation (dated by TCRdb to about 2021). For these TCRs, the target antigens are not known. The receptor library was made with the immunoSEQ multiplex PCR assay. TCRdb retrieved this table from immuneACCESS and kept in-frame rearrangements only. Not all clones are present; in checked studies, unresolved V genes account for under half, and no reason is known for the remainder. The table for this sample lists around 67,000 clones; about 90% of them were counted only once. Less than 4.5% of the sample lies in the top ten. The time point tag for this specimen amounts to: cells obtained before transplantation from donor or recipient. The sample was unstimulated CD8+ T cells sorted from spleen or lymph node cells, taken before transplant. These receptors were taken from a human donor who was the organ donor for an intestinal transplant.

This chain uses TRBV11-2 with TRBJ1-1; TRBD1 aligns across 12 bases. V dropped 4 bases and J dropped 5; count of bases not matched to a gene: 5. CDR3 length: 15 residues. Germline CDR1 reads SGHAT; CDR2 reads FQNNGV. CDR3 sequence: CASSWDRGLGTEAFF. CDR3 bases: TGTGCCAGCAGCTGGGACAGGGGGCTCGGTACTGAAGCTTTCTTT.

This sequence joins TRBV14 and TRBJ1-2; 9 positions match TRBD1. J lost 2 bases, V lost 4 bases, and 5 bases had no gene match. This CDR3 contains 15 residues. CDR1 is SGHDN, CDR2 FVKESK, per germline. The CDR3 sequence: CASSLYRGRNYGYTF. The CDR3 DNA is TGTGCCAGCAGCCTCTACAGGGGGCGCAACTATGGCTACACCTTC.

The genes are TRBV5-4 and TRBJ1-2; D may be TRBD1 (6 bases). CDR3 length: 13 residues. Germline lookup yields CDR1 SGHNT and CDR2 YYREEE (reference sequence). V was clipped by 4 bases and J by 6 bases, with 13 bases between them. In nucleotides, the CDR3 is TGTGCCAGCAGCCCATGGGCAGGGGATGGCTACACCTTC. Its protein product is CASSPWAGDGYTF.

The rearrangement links TRBV28 to TRBJ2-4; 11 nucleotides line up with TRBD2. This CDR3 has 17 amino acids. J gave up 7 bases and V 3 bases, and 11 bases lay outside the gene matches. The germline CDR1 and CDR2 sequences are MDHEN and SYDVKM. This CDR3 reads CASSLALAGVERNIQYF. In nucleotides, the CDR3 is TGTGCCAGCAGTTTGGCACTAGCGGGGGTTGAGAGGAACATTCAGTACTTC. Looking up the rest from reference TRBV28 and TRBJ2-4 gives the full variable domain: DVKVTQSSRYLVKRTGEKVFLECVQDMDHENMFWYRQDPGLGLRLIYFSYDVKMKEKGDIPEGYSVSREKKERFSLILESASTNQTSMYLCASSLALAGVERNIQYFGAGTRLSVL.

About this clone itself: A read error may account for a junction end that differs from germline. The V call is TRBV7-7, the J call TRBJ2-1, with TRBD2 as a possible D gene (5 bases). CDR1 and CDR2 from the germline V gene are SSHAT and FNYEAQ (reference sequence). The CDR3 extends over 14 amino acids. The CDR3 protein is CASSLVPLAHEQFF. CDR3 DNA sequence: TGTGCTAGCAGCTTAGTTCCCCTAGCCCATGAGCAGTTCTTC.

The rearrangement joins TRBV30 to TRBJ2-6; D is ambiguous. Trimming stripped 3 bases from V and 0 bases from J, with 6 bases between. CDR1 GTSNPN and CDR2 SVGIG come from the germline V gene (reference sequence). This CDR3 region has 14 residues. The DNA for the CDR3 is TGTGCCTGGAGGCACGGCTCTGGGGCCAACGTCCTGACTTTC. Amino acids: CAWRHGSGANVLTF.

In its sample, this clone was seen once. The chain has TRBV7-2 and TRBJ2-5; D is undetermined. The CDR3 consists of 14 residues. The germline gives CDR1 SGHTA, CDR2 FQGNSA. The V gene lost 1 base and the J gene lost 0 bases, with 6 bases spanning the gap. CDR3: CASSLEAYQETQYF. For the CDR3, the DNA is TGTGCCAGCAGCTTAGAAGCGTACCAAGAGACCCAGTACTTC.

The V and J genes are TRBV9 and TRBJ1-2, with 7 bases that match TRBD1. Germline lookup yields CDR1 SGDLS and CDR2 YYNGEE. Unmatched junction bases numbered 4, after V lost 3 bases and J lost 5 bases. This CDR3 comprises 13 residues. The CDR3 sequence is CASSATGSYGYTF. The CDR3, as DNA: TGTGCCAGCAGCGCGACAGGGTCATATGGCTACACCTTC.

The chain has TRBV25-1 and TRBJ1-2; D unclear. The germline V and J ends were trimmed by 3 bases and 4 bases, with 3 bases remaining between them. This CDR3 comprises 11 residues. Per germline, CDR1 MGHDK and CDR2 SYGVNS. The CDR3, as DNA: TGTGCCAGCAGTGAGAGCTATGGCTACACCTTC. Encoded protein: CASSESYGYTF.

The chain carries TRBV28 and TRBJ2-5, with 10 bases that match TRBD2. The CDR3 has 18 residues. V shed 1 base, J shed 2 bases, and the junction held 10 bases outside the gene matches. Germline loops: CDR1 MDHEN, CDR2 SYDVKM. CDR3 residues: CASSLYLAGVPIQETQYF. The CDR3 nucleotides are TGTGCCAGCAGTTTATACCTAGCGGGGGTCCCTATTCAAGAGACCCAGTACTTC.